This TCR beta chain is from a study of T cell clones after liver transplantation. Study-wide context: Apart from three HCV-positive recipients, transplants were for non-autoimmune, non-viral reasons.

Germline loops: CDR1 SGHTA, CDR2 FQGNSA. V lost 3 bases and J 8 bases, leaving 20 bases between the germline ends. The CDR3 loop spans 16 amino acids. TCRdb's copy holds only in-frame clones and misses some; the assay was immunoSEQ multiplex PCR. The table lists around 80,000 clones, around four fifths of them singletons. The specimen comprised CD4+ T cells from blood, sampled about 46 months after liver transplant. The gene calls are TRBV7-2 and TRBJ2-1, with D tentatively TRBD1 or TRBD2 (5 bases each). This clonotype originated in a human patient who received a liver transplant. The T cells may come from the graft donor. CDR3 DNA sequence: TGTGCCAGCAGCTTGGGACGAAATTGGGCTTTAGATGAGCAGTTCTTC. Its protein product is CASSLGRNWALDEQFF.